A single sample is the source of the 24 T cell receptor beta chains below, sequenced in a study of blood T cell repertoires in COVID-19. Using immunoSEQ multiplex PCR, the repertoire was profiled, and TCRdb retains in-frame clones only, with some absent. The data contain 300,000 to 450,000 clones, around 84% of them singletons. Material for sequencing was peripheral blood. These receptors all come from a human donor in a cohort sampled during active COVID-19.

This clone showed up just once. The chain has TRBV5-8 and TRBJ2-1; 7 bases match TRBD1. V was clipped by 0 bases and J by 7 bases; unmatched bases: 1. In germline, CDR1 is SGHTS, CDR2 YDEGEE. The length of the CDR3 is 13 residues. The CDR3 sequence is CASSLGRGNEQFF. DNA of the CDR3: TGTGCCAGCAGCTTGGGCAGGGGGAATGAGCAGTTCTTC.

The V gene is TRBV27, the J gene TRBJ2-7, with a weak D call TRBD2 (6 bases). Germline lookup yields CDR1 MNHEY and CDR2 SMNVEV (reference sequence). The CDR3 consists of 16 residues. V dropped 3 bases and J dropped 3 bases, with 18 bases sitting between them. CDR3 in DNA: TGTGCCAGCAGTTTCCGCTTCGGGGGTAGCGGCTACGAGCAGTACTTC. It codes for CASSFRFGGSGYEQYF.

V gene TRBV5-4 combines with J gene TRBJ1-1; 7 nucleotides align to TRBD1. V lost 8 bases and J lost 0; bases outside the gene matches: 10. Germline CDR1 is SGHNT and CDR2 is YYREEE (reference sequence). The CDR3 has 15 residues. The CDR3, as DNA: TGTGCCAGAGGAACAGGAGGGGGCATGAACACTGAAGCTTTCTTT. This codes for CARGTGGGMNTEAFF.

This chain joins TRBV6-2 or TRBV6-3 and TRBJ2-1; D remains ambiguous. The CDR3 has 15 residues. The V and J ends lost 4 bases and 7 bases respectively, with 17 bases between them. Germline CDR1 and CDR2: MNHEY and SVGEGT. The DNA of the CDR3 is TGTGCCAGCAGTTCCAACGTATTACTTCGGAATGAGCAGTTCTTC. This codes for CASSSNVLLRNEQFF.

This chain uses TRBV21-1 with TRBJ2-2; the D segment call TRBD1 is taken from the table without a DNA check. TRBV21-1 is a listed pseudogene. CDR3 size: 17 residues. CDR3: CASSERGDRANTGELFF. The CDR3 DNA reads as TGTGCCAGCAGTGAAAGGGGAGACAGGGCGAACACCGGGGAGCTGTTTTTT.

The chain combines TRBV4-1 with TRBJ1-4; 9 bases are a match to TRBD1. There are 16 residues in the CDR3. Germline V gene sequence: CDR1 MGHRA, CDR2 YSYEKL. The J segment lost 8 bases and the V segment lost 4 bases, leaving 11 bases of the junction unmatched. The CDR3 protein is CASSRLSGTGYEKLFF. CDR3 DNA sequence: TGCGCCAGCAGCCGCCTGTCCGGGACAGGGTACGAAAAACTGTTTTTT.

This clone was recorded only once. The V and J genes are TRBV6-5 and TRBJ1-4; D not resolved. CDR3 length: 13 amino acids. Germline V CDR1 and CDR2: MNHEY, SVGAGI. Trimming shortened V by 6 bases and J by 8 bases, and 13 bases separated the two germline ends. CDR3 residues: CASRVDLYEKLFF. CDR3 DNA sequence: TGTGCCAGCAGAGTGGACTTGTACGAAAAACTGTTTTTT.

V gene TRBV25-1 combines with J gene TRBJ1-1; no definite D call. Trimming left V 4 bases short and J 4 bases short, with 10 bases between. The CDR3 is 13 amino acids. CDR1 MGHDK and CDR2 SYGVNS come from the germline V gene. The CDR3 loop is CASSARRSTEAFF. The CDR3 region has the DNA TGTGCCAGCAGTGCTAGAAGGAGCACTGAAGCTTTCTTT.

The V call is TRBV9, the J call TRBJ2-3; 9 positions match TRBD2. The CDR3 runs 17 residues. Germline trimming cut 0 bases from V and 0 bases from J; bases unmatched to any gene: 5. Germline CDR1 and CDR2: SGDLS and YYNGEE. For the CDR3, the DNA is TGTGCCAGCAGCGTAGGACTAGCGGAGGCTAGCACAGATACGCAGTATTTT. Encoded protein: CASSVGLAEASTDTQYF. The full variable domain, its missing parts supplied by reference TRBV9 and TRBJ2-3, is DSGVTQTPKHLITATGQRVTLRCSPRSGDLSVYWYQQSLDQGLQFLIQYYNGEERAKGNILERFSAQQFPDLHSELNLSSLELGDSALYFCASSVGLAEASTDTQYFGPGTRLTVL.

V gene TRBV6-5 combines with J gene TRBJ2-7, with D possibly matching TRBD2 (5 bases). V lost 5 bases, J lost 1 base, and 12 bases lay in between. The germline V gene has CDR1 MNHEY and CDR2 SVGAGI. The CDR3 runs to 14 residues. CDR3 nucleotides: TGTGCCAGCAGTCCAAGACGGGAATCCTACGAGCAGTACTTC. Amino acid sequence: CASSPRRESYEQYF.

This clone turned up a few times. The chain uses TRBV30 and TRBJ1-5; 8 bases are a match to TRBD1. This CDR3 spans 16 amino acids. Germline V gene sequence: CDR1 GTSNPN, CDR2 SVGIG (reference sequence). J was trimmed by 0 bases and V by 3 bases; bases with no gene match: 7. CDR3 sequence: CAWSGGTGHSNQPQHF. The DNA for the CDR3 is TGTGCCTGGAGCGGGGGGACAGGACATAGCAATCAGCCCCAGCATTTT.

The V call is TRBV11-3, the J call TRBJ2-1, with no clear D. CDR3 length equals 15 residues. Trimming left V 0 bases short and J 8 bases short, with 14 bases between. In germline, CDR1 is SGHNT, CDR2 YENEEA. The CDR3 reads CASSLDLSSSDEQFF. The CDR3 DNA reads as TGTGCCAGCAGCTTAGATCTTAGTAGCTCCGATGAGCAGTTCTTC.

Only one count was recorded for this clone. This chain connects TRBV24-1 to TRBJ2-1; D possibly corresponds to TRBD1 (6 bases). CDR3 length equals 16 residues. Germline V gene sequence: CDR1 KGHDR, CDR2 SFDVKD. Trimming removed 6 bases from V and 4 bases from J, with 18 bases in between. CDR3 sequence reads: CATSPDSGTPYNEQFF. The DNA for the CDR3 is TGTGCCACCAGTCCAGACTCCGGGACACCTTACAATGAGCAGTTCTTC.

The rearrangement joins TRBV10-2 to TRBJ2-1, with 9 nucleotides matching TRBD2. The germline V gene encodes CDR1 WSHSY and CDR2 SAAADI. This CDR3 is built from 13 residues. The junction had 0 bases not matched to a gene; V was cut back by 5 bases and J by 4 bases. DNA of the CDR3: TGCGCCAGCAGTAGCGGGGGGTACAATGAGCAGTTCTTC. Translating it yields CASSSGGYNEQFF.

V gene TRBV4-1 combines with J gene TRBJ2-5, with 10 bases fitting TRBD1. J gave up 5 bases and V 0 bases, and 6 bases lay outside the gene matches. CDR3 size: 16 residues. CDR1 MGHRA and CDR2 YSYEKL come from the germline V gene. In DNA form, the CDR3 reads TGCGCCAGCAGCCAAGAAGGGACAGGGGCGGGCGAGACCCAGTACTTC. Translating it yields CASSQEGTGAGETQYF.

The CDR3 DNA follows: TGTGCCAGCTCACCAACAGGACGAGAAGGGGGCTACACCTTC. This sequence encodes CASSPTGREGGYTF. V gene TRBV18 combines with J gene TRBJ1-2; D possibly corresponds to TRBD1 (5 bases). Per the germline V gene, CDR1 is KGHSH and CDR2 is LQKENI. V lost 2 bases and J 8 bases, leaving 15 bases between the germline ends. CDR3 length: 14 residues.

This chain connects TRBV5-1 to TRBJ2-7; no firm D call. This CDR3 is 13 amino acids long. V shed 0 bases and J shed 2 bases, with 6 bases lying between them. Germline values: CDR1 SGHRS, CDR2 YFSETQ. The CDR3 nucleotides are TGCGCCAGCAGCTTGGCGACACCCTACGAGCAGTACTTC. This translates into CASSLATPYEQYF.

The chain employs TRBV9 and TRBJ1-6, with 7 bases aligning to TRBD1. The CDR3 is 14 residues long. Germline V CDR1 and CDR2: SGDLS, YYNGEE. The V gene end was trimmed by 5 bases and the J gene end by 6 bases; junction bases not matched to a gene: 5. The CDR3 nucleotides are TGTGCCAGCAGTCAGACAGGGTCTAATTCACCCCTCCACTTT. It is translated as CASSQTGSNSPLHF.

This chain joins TRBV6-5 and TRBJ1-1, with D hard to call. The germline V gene encodes CDR1 MNHEY and CDR2 SVGAGI. This CDR3 is 12 amino acids long. The V gene lost 2 bases and the J gene lost 7 bases, with 8 bases spanning the gap. For the CDR3, the DNA is TGTGCCAGCAGTTACGGGGAGGATGAAGCTTTCTTT. Translating it yields CASSYGEDEAFF.

The chain employs TRBV27 and TRBJ2-7; no reliable D call. V was pared by 6 bases and J by 5 bases, with 11 bases between. CDR1 and CDR2 from the germline V gene are MNHEY and SMNVEV (reference sequence). CDR3 length: 12 amino acids. CDR3 nucleotide sequence: TGTGCCAGCAGCCTTTTGCGTCACGAGCAGTACTTC. It is translated as CASSLLRHEQYF.

The chain joins TRBV3-1 (or the pseudogene TRBV3-2) to TRBJ1-2; 8 bases match TRBD1. Germline CDR1 is LGHDT and CDR2 is YNNKEL (reference sequence). The CDR3 has 15 residues. The J segment lost 7 bases and the V segment lost 0 bases, leaving 7 bases of the junction unmatched. CDR3 sequence: CASSQDLAQGAGYTF. DNA of the CDR3: TGTGCCAGCAGCCAAGATCTCGCTCAGGGGGCTGGCTACACCTTC.

In this sample, this clone turned up once. The rearrangement joins TRBV18 to TRBJ2-1; no clear D gene. The CDR3 sequence is 12 residues long. Per germline, CDR1 KGHSH and CDR2 LQKENI. Trimming pared 0 bases from V and 7 bases from J, leaving 4 bases between. The CDR3 loop reads CASSPPGNEQFF. The CDR3 DNA reads as TGTGCCAGCTCACCACCCGGGAATGAGCAGTTCTTC. Based on the CDR3 plus reference TRBV18 and TRBJ2-1, the full variable domain is NAGVMQNPRHLVRRRGQEARLRCSPMKGHSHVYWYRQLPEEGLKFMVYLQKENIIDESGMPKERFSAEFPKEGPSILRIQQVVRGDSAAYFCASSPPGNEQFFGPGTRLTVL.

V is TRBV4-2 and J is TRBJ2-5; a possible D gene is TRBD1 (6 bases). Trimming pared 5 bases from V and 2 bases from J, leaving 18 bases between. The CDR3 runs to 16 residues. Germline values: CDR1 LGHNA, CDR2 YNFKEQ. CDR3 loop: CASSAREGVAQETQYF. Written as DNA, the CDR3 is TGTGCCAGCAGCGCCCGTGAGGGGGTGGCACAAGAGACCCAGTACTTC.

This chain links TRBV29-1 with TRBJ1-1; D is unresolved. Looked up from germline, CDR1 is SQVTM and CDR2 is ANQGSEA. Trimming removed 3 bases from V and 4 bases from J, with 15 bases in between. This CDR3 contains 14 residues. The CDR3 reads CSVEQRPAGTEAFF. The CDR3 nucleotides are TGCAGCGTTGAGCAGCGACCCGCCGGCACTGAAGCTTTCTTT.